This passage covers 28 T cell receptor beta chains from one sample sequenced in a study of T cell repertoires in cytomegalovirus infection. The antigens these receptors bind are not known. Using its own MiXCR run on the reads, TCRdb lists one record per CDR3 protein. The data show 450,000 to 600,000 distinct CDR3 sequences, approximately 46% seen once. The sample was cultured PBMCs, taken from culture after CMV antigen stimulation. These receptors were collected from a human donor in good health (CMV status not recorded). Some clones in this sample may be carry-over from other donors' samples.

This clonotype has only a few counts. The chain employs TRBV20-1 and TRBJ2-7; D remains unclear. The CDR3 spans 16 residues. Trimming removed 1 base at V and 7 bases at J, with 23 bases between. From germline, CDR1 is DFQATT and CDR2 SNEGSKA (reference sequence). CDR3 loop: CSARAYGLSELGEQYF. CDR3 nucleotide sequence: TGCAGTGCTAGAGCCTACGGGCTTTCGGAACTGGGGGAGCAGTACTTC.

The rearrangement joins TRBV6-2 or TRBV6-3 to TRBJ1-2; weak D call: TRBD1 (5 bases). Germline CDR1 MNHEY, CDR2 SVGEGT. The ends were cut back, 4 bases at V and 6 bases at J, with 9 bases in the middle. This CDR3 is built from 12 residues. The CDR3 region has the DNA TGTGCCAGCAGTTGGGGGGAGGATGGCTACACCTTC. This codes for CASSWGEDGYTF.

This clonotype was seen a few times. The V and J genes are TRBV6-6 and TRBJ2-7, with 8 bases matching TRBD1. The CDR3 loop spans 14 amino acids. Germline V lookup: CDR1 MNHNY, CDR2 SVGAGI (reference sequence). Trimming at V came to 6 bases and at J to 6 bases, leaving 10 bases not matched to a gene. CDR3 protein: CASSPDRGRSEQYF. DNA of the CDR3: TGTGCCAGCAGCCCCGACAGGGGTCGGTCCGAGCAGTACTTC.

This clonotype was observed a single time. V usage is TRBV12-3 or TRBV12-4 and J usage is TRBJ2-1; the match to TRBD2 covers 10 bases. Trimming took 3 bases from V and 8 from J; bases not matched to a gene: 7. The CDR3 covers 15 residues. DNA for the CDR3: TGTGCCAGCAGTTTTCAGCTAGCGGGAGCCCATGAGCAGTTCTTC. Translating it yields CASSFQLAGAHEQFF.

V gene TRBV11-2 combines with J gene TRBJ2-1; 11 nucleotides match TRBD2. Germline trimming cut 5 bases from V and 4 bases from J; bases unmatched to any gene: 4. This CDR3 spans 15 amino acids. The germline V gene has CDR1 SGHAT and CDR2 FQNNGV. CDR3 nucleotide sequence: TGTGCCAGCAGCATGACTAGCGGGACTTACAATGAGCAGTTCTTC. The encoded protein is CASSMTSGTYNEQFF.

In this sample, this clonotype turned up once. The CDR3: CASRFIGGRSNQPQHF. For the CDR3, the DNA is TGTGCCAGCAGATTTATTGGGGGCCGTAGCAATCAGCCCCAGCATTTT. V usage is TRBV27 and J usage is TRBJ1-5; TRBD1 is a possible D gene (6 bases). This CDR3 contains 16 residues. CDR1 is MNHEY and CDR2 is SMNVEV in the germline V gene (reference sequence). V was trimmed by 6 bases and J by 0 bases, leaving 15 bases between them.

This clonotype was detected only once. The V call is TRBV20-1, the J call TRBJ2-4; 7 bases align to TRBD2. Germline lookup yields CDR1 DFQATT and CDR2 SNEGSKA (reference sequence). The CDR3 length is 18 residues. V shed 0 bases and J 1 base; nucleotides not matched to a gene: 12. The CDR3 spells CSARDPHGGTTAKNIQYF. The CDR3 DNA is TGCAGTGCTAGAGATCCACACGGGGGGACTACGGCCAAAAACATTCAGTACTTC.

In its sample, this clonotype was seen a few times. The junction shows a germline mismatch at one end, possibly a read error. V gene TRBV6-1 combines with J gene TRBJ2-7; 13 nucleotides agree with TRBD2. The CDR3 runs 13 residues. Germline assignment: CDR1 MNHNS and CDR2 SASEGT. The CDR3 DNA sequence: TGTGCCAGCAGCGGGACTAGCGGGAAAGGGGTCGACTTC. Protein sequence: CASSGTSGKGVDF.

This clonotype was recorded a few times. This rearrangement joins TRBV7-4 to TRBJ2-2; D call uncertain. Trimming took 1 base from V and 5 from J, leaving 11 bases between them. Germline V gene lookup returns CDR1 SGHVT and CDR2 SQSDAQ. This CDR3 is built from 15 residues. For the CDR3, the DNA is TGTGCCAGCAGCTTAGTATCGGTCGGGACCGGGGAGCTGTTTTTT. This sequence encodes CASSLVSVGTGELFF.

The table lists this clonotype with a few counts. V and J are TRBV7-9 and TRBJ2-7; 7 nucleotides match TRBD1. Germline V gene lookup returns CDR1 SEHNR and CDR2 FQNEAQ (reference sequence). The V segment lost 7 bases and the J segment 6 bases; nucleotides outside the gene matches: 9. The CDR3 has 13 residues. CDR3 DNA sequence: TGTGCCAGCACCCTCGGAGACAGGGCCGAGCAGTACTTC. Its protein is CASTLGDRAEQYF.

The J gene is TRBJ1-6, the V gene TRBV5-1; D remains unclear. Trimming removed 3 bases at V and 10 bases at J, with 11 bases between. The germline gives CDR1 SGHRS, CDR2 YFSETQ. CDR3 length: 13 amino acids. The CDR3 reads CASSYSMESPLHF. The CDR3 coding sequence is TGCGCCAGCAGCTATTCCATGGAGTCACCCCTCCACTTT.

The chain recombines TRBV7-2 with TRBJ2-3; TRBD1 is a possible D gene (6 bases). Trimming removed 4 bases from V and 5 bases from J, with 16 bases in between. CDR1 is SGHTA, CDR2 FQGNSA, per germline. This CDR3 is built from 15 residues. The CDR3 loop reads CASSWGPDAVDTQYF. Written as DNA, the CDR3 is TGTGCCAGCAGCTGGGGGCCGGATGCAGTAGATACGCAGTATTTT.

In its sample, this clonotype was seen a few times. In DNA, the CDR3 is TGTGCCAGCAGTTTCGCGGGAGGGCCCGACGAGCAGTACTTC. Translating gives CASSFAGGPDEQYF. This chain connects TRBV12-3 or TRBV12-4 to TRBJ2-7; 9 bases are a match to TRBD2. The J segment lost 5 bases and the V segment lost 3 bases, leaving 5 bases of the junction unmatched. The CDR3 spans 14 residues.

DNA for the CDR3: TGTGCCAGTAGTCTCGGGGTTGGGCCTGAAGCTTTCTTT. This translates into CASSLGVGPEAFF. This rearrangement joins TRBV19 to TRBJ1-1; D uncertain. There are 13 residues in the CDR3. Looked up from germline, CDR1 is LNHDA and CDR2 is SQIVND (reference sequence). The V end was cut by 5 bases, the J end by 6 bases, with 13 bases between.

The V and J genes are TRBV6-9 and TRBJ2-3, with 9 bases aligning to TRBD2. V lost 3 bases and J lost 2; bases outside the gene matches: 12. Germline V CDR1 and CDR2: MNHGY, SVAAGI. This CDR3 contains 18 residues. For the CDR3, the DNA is TGTGCCAGCAGTTACCCGTCTAGACTAGCGGAGGCCACAGATACGCAGTATTTT. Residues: CASSYPSRLAEATDTQYF.

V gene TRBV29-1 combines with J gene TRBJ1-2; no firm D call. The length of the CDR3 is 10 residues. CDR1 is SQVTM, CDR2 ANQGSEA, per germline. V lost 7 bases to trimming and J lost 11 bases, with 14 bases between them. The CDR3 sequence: CSASTPGYTF. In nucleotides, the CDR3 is TGCAGCGCTTCAACTCCGGGATACACCTTC.

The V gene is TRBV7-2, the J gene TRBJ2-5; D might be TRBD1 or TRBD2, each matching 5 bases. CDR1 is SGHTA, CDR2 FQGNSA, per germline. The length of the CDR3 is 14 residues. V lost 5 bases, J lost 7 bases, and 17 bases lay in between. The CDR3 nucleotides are TGTGCCAGCAGCCTCCCGGGACCCCTCGGGACCCAGTACTTC. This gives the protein CASSLPGPLGTQYF.

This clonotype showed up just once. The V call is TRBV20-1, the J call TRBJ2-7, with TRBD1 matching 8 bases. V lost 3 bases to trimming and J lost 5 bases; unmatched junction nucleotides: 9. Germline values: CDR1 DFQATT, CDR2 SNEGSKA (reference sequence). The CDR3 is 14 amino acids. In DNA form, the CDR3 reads TGCAGTGCTAGGGGGGTGGACAGGGCCGACGAGCAGTACTTC. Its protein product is CSARGVDRADEQYF.

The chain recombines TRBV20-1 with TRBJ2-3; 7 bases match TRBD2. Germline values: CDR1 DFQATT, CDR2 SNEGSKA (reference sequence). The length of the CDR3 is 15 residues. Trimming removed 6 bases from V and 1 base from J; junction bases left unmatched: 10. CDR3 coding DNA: TGCAGTGCCAGACGAGCGGGGCTACGCACAGATACGCAGTATTTT. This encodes CSARRAGLRTDTQYF.

Here the CDR3 DNA reads TGCAGTGCTAGACCCGATACAGGCGCTGGAAACACCATATATTTT. It is translated as CSARPDTGAGNTIYF. The chain is built from TRBV20-1 and TRBJ1-3; the D gene is possibly TRBD1 (5 bases). The germline gives CDR1 DFQATT, CDR2 SNEGSKA (reference sequence). V dropped 2 bases and J dropped 2 bases, with 13 bases sitting between them. The CDR3 loop spans 15 amino acids.

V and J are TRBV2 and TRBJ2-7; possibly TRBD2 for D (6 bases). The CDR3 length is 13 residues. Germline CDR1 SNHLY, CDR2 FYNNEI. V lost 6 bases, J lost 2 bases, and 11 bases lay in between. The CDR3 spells CASRRRRAYEQYF. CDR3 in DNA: TGTGCCAGCAGGCGGCGGAGGGCCTACGAGCAGTACTTC. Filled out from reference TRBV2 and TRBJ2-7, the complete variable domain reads EPEVTQTPSHQVTQMGQEVILRCVPISNHLYFYWYRQILGQKVEFLVSFYNNEISEKSEIFDDQFSVERPDGSNFTLKIRSTKLEDSAMYFCASRRRRAYEQYFGPGTRLTVT.

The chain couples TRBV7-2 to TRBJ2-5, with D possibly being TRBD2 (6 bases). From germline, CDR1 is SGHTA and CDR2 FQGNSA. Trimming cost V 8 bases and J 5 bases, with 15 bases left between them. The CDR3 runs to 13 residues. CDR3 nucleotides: TGTGCCAGCGGAGGAGGGCTCCGGGAGACCCAGTACTTC. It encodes CASGGGLRETQYF.

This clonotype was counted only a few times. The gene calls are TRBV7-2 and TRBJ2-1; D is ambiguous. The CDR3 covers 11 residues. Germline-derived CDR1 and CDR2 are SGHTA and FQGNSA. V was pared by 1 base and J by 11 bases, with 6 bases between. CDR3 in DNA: TGTGCCAGCAGCTTAGGGGTCAAGCAGTTCTTC. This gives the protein CASSLGVKQFF. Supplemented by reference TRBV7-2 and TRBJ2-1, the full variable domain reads GAGVSQSPSNKVTEKGKDVELRCDPISGHTALYWYRQSLGQGLEFLIYFQGNSAPDKSGLPSDRFSAERTGGSVSTLTIQRTQQEDSAVYLCASSLGVKQFFGPGTRLTVL.

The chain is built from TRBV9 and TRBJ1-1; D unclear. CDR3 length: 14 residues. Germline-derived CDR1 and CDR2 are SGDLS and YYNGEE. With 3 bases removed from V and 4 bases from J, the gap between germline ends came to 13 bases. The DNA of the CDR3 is TGTGCCAGCAGCGCCTCGGGGAGTGGCACTGAAGCTTTCTTT. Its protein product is CASSASGSGTEAFF.

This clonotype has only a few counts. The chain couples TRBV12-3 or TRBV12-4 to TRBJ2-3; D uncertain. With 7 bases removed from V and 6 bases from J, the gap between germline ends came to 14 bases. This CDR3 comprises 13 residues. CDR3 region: CASTPARRDTQYF. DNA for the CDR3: TGTGCCAGCACTCCTGCCAGGCGGGATACGCAGTATTTT.

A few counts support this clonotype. The CDR3 DNA is TGTGCCAGCAGTTCGGGGGCTTCACCCCTCCACTTT. Amino acids: CASSSGASPLHF. The chain links TRBV12-3 or TRBV12-4 to TRBJ1-6, with D maybe TRBD1 (6 bases). This CDR3 spans 12 amino acids. Trimming cost V 4 bases and J 9 bases, with 7 bases left between them.

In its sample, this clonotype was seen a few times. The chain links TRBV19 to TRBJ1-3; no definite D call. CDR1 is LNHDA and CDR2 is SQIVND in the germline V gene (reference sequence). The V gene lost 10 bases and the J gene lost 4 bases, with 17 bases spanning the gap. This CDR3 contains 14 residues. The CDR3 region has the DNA TGTGCCACGTACCGCTGGGGTGAAGGAAACACCATATATTTT. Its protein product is CATYRWGEGNTIYF.

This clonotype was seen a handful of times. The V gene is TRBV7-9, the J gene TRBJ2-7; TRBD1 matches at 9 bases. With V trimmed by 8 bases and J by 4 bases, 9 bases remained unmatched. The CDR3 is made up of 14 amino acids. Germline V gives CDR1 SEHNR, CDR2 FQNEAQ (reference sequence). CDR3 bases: TGTGCCAGCGGCCGTGACAGGGGGACTTACGAGCAGTACTTC. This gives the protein CASGRDRGTYEQYF.